A selection of T cell receptor beta chains follows, all from one sample in a study of T cell responses to AZD1222 COVID-19 vaccine. TCRdb's table, derived via immunoSEQ multiplex PCR, lists solely in-frame clones and lacks some. This sample yields around 110,000 clones, of which about 80% are seen a single time; under 10% belongs to the top ten. Here the sequenced sample was peripheral blood, taken on day 0 of AZD1222 vaccination. Receptors originate from an adult in good health. Both conserved end residues are trimmed from each CDR3. A D gene is named only where the DNA matches it firmly. Size is omitted from some rows. Given values are once, few, many or a class for expanded clones.

D,size,V,J,CDR3
-,-,TRBV20-1,TRBJ2-7,SASRGRSYEQY
TRBD2,-,TRBV19,TRBJ2-1,ASSIDGAGTSGSRQQF
-,-,TRBV28,TRBJ1-6,ASSLRVWPLH
-,-,TRBV11-1,TRBJ1-5,ASSRAGNNQPQH
-,-,TRBV28,TRBJ1-2,ASSSPGWGPYGYT
-,-,TRBV4-2,TRBJ1-3,ASSQEHHGEMTIY
-,-,TRBV7-2,TRBJ2-7,ASSLSSAGGSEQY
-,-,TRBV18,TRBJ2-1,ASSPPYSSYNEQF
TRBD2,-,TRBV5-6,TRBJ2-5,ASSWGLAGVETQY
TRBD1,-,TRBV5-1,TRBJ1-6,ASSLGTGSVANSPLH
-,-,TRBV19,TRBJ1-3,ASRTSSGNTIY
TRBD1,-,TRBV6-5,TRBJ1-2,ASSYFRTGLYGYT
-,-,TRBV28,TRBJ1-3,ASGPSGNTIY
TRBD1,-,TRBV10-3,TRBJ1-5,AIGTGGNQPQH
-,-,TRBV10-1,TRBJ1-6,ASSRDANSPLH
TRBD2,-,TRBV9,TRBJ2-2,ASSVEATSGGDVTGELF
TRBD1,-,TRBV27,TRBJ1-5,ASSPRTGVDQPQH
TRBD1,-,TRBV4-1,TRBJ2-7,ASRDSDSGTGVTYEQY
-,-,TRBV7-3,TRBJ1-1,ASSPSTNTEAF
TRBD1,-,TRBV3-1/TRBV3-2,TRBJ2-1,ASSHLQGAGVV
TRBD1,-,TRBV4-3,TRBJ2-3,ASSRGQGLYTDTQY
-,once,TRBV28,TRBJ1-3,ASSLPKSGNTIY
TRBD2,-,TRBV6-1,TRBJ2-2,ASSVPGLAATGELF
-,-,TRBV19,TRBJ2-3,ASSIAFLHSDTQY
-,-,TRBV4-3,TRBJ2-5,ASSQNAGYYVTQY
TRBD2,-,TRBV4-1,TRBJ2-3,ASSQLGRTGRWGTDTQY
-,few,TRBV29-1,TRBJ1-2,SVVQDGYT
TRBD2,-,TRBV4-1,TRBJ2-5,ASSRKGLAGDGQETQY
-,-,TRBV10-1,TRBJ1-2,ASSVNKGDYGYT
TRBD2,-,TRBV29-1,TRBJ2-7,SVGGGSYEQY
TRBD1,-,TRBV5-1,TRBJ2-1,ASSLAGTGNLGEQF
TRBD2,-,TRBV2,TRBJ2-5,ASSAGLAGIETQY
-,-,TRBV7-3,TRBJ1-2,ASSPGGRGGYT
-,once,TRBV28,TRBJ1-2,ASRETGTLYGYT
-,-,TRBV5-1,TRBJ2-3,ASSFPGSTDTQY
-,-,TRBV2,TRBJ2-2,ASNADYTGELF
TRBD1,once,TRBV4-2,TRBJ1-6,ASSQGTGGNSPLH
-,-,TRBV6-5,TRBJ1-1,ASRVENMNTEAF
TRBD2,-,TRBV7-7,TRBJ2-1,ASSPEVSGGGEQF
-,once,TRBV6-5,TRBJ2-7,ASSYSRLPYEQY
TRBD2,-,TRBV6-5,TRBJ2-5,AAGRGQETQY
-,once,TRBV15,TRBJ1-5,ATSRESQGAQPQH
TRBD1,-,TRBV28,TRBJ1-6,ASRTGGYNSPLH
-,-,TRBV3-1/TRBV3-2,TRBJ2-4,ASSHYTQGLAKNIQY
-,-,TRBV7-2,TRBJ2-3,ASSLLDYYTDTQY